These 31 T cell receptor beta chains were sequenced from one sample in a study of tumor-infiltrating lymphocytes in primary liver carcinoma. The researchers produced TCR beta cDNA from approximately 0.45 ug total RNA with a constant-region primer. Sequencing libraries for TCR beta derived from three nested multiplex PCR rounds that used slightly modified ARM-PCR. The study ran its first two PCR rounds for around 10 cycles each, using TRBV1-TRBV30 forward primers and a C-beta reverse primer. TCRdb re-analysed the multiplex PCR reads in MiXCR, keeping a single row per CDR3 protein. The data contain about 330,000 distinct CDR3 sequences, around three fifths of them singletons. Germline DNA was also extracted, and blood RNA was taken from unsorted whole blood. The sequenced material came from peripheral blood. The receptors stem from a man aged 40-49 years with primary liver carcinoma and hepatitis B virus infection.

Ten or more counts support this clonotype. This CDR3 is CASSLGTGGRDEQYF. The DNA of the CDR3 is TGTGCCAGCAGCCTCGGGACAGGGGGCCGAGACGAGCAGTACTTC. The chain combines TRBV11-2 with TRBJ2-7, with 12 bases lining up with TRBD1. V was clipped by 5 bases and J by 5 bases; unmatched bases: 7. The CDR3 runs 15 residues. The germline gives CDR1 SGHAT, CDR2 FQNNGV.

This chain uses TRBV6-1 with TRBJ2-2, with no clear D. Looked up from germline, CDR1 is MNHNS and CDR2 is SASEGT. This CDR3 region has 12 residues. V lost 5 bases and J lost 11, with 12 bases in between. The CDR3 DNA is TGTGCCAGCAGTCTAATGCATGTAGAGCTGTTTTTT. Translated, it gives CASSLMHVELFF.

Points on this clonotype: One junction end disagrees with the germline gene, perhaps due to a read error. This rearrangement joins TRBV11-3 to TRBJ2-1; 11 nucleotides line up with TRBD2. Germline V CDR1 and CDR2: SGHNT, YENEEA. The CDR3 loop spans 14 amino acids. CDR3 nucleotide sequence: TGTGCCAGCAGTATGGGGACTAGCGGCAATGGGCAGTTCTTC. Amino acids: CASSMGTSGNGQFF.

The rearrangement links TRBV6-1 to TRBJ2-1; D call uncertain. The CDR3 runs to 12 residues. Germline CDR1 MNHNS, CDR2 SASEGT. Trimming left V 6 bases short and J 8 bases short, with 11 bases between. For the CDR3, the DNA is TGTGCCAGCAGCACCACGGAATATGAGCAGTTCTTC. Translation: CASSTTEYEQFF.

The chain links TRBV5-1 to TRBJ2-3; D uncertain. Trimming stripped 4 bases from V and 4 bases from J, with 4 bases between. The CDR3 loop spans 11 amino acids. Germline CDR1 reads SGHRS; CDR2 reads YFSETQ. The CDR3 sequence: CASSGSDTQYF. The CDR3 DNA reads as TGCGCCAGCAGCGGCTCAGATACGCAGTATTTT.

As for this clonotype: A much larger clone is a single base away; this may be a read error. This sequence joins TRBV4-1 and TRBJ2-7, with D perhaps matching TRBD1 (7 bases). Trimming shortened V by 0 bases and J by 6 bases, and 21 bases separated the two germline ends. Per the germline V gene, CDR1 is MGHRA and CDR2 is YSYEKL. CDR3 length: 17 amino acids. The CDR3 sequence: CASSQDREAGGTPEQYF. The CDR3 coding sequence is TGCGCCAGCAGCCAAGATAGGGAGGCAGGGGGTACCCCCGAGCAGTACTTC.

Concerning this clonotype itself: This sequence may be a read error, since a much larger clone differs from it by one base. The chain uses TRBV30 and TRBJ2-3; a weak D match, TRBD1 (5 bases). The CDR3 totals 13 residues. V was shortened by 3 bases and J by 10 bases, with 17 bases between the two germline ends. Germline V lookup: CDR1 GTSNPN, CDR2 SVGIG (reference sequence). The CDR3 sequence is CAWSPLTDGAQYF. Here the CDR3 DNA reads TGTGCCTGGAGCCCGCTGACAGACGGAGCGCAGTATTTT.

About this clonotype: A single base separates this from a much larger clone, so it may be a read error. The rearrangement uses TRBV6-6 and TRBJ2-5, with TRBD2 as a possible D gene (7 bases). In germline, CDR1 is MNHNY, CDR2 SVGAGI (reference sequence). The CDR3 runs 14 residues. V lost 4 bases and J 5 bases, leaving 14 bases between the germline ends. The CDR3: CASSLSGEGETQYF. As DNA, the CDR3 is TGTGCCAGCAGTTTGTCAGGGGAGGGGGAGACCCAGTACTTC.

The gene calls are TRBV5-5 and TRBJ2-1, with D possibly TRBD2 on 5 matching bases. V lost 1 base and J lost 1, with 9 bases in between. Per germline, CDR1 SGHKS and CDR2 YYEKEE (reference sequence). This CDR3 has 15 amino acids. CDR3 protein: CASSLSGVSYNEQFF. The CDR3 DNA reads TGTGCCAGCAGCTTGTCCGGGGTGTCCTACAATGAGCAGTTCTTC. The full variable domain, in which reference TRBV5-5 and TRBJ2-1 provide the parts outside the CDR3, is DAGVTQSPTHLIKTRGQQVTLRCSPISGHKSVSWYQQVLGQGPQFIFQYYEKEERGRGNFPDRFSARQFPNYSSELNVNALLLGDSALYLCASSLSGVSYNEQFFGPGTRLTVL.

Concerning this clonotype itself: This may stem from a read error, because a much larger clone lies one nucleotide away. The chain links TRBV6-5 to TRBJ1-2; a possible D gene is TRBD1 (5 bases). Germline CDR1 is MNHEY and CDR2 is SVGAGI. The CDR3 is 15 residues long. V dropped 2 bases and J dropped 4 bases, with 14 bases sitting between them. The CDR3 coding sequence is TGTGCCAGCAGTTACACAGTCCAGGGCTCCTATGGCTACACCTTC. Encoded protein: CASSYTVQGSYGYTF.

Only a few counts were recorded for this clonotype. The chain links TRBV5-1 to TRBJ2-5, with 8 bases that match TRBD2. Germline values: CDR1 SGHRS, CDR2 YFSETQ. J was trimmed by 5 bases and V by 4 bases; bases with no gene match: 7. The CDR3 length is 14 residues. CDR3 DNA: TGCGCCAGCAGCCAGCGGGGGTCCGTGGAGACCCAGTACTTC. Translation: CASSQRGSVETQYF. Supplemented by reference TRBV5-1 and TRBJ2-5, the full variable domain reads KAGVTQTPRYLIKTRGQQVTLSCSPISGHRSVSWYQQTPGQGLQFLFEYFSETQRNKGNFPGRFSGRQFSNSRSEMNVSTLELGDSALYLCASSQRGSVETQYFGPGTRLLVL.

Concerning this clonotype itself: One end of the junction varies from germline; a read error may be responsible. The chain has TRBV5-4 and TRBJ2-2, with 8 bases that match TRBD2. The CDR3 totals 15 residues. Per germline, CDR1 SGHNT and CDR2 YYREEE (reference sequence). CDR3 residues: CASSTGLVNAGGLFF. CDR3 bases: TGTGCCAGCAGCACGGGACTAGTGAACGCCGGGGGGCTGTTTTTT.

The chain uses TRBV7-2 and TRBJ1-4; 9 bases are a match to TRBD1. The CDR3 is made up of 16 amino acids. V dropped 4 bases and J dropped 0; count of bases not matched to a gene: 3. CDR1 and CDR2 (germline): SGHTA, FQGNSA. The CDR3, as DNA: TGTGCCAGCAGCTCAACAGGGGGCCCAACTAATGAAAAACTGTTTTTT. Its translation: CASSSTGGPTNEKLFF.

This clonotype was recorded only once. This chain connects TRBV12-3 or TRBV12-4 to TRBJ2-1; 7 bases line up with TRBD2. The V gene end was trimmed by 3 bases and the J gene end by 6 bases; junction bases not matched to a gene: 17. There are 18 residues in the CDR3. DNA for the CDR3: TGTGCCAGCAGTTTCCCTAGTCTCGCGGGAGTGGAGGGCAATGAGCAGTTCTTC. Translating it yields CASSFPSLAGVEGNEQFF.

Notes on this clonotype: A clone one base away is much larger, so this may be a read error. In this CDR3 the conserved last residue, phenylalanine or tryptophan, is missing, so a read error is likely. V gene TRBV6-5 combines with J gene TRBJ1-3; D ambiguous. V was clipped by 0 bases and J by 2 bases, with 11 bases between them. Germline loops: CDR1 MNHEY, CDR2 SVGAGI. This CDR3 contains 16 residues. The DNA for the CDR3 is TGTGCCAGCAGTTACTCGAAATGGGTGGCTGGAAACACCATATATTCT. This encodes CASSYSKWVAGNTIYS.

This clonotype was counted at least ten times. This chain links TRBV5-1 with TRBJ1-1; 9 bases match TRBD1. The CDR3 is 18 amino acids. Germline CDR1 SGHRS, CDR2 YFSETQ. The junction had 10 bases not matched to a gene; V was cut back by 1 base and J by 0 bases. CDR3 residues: CASSLRWGQGLLNTEAFF. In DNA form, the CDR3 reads TGCGCCAGCAGCTTGAGGTGGGGACAGGGACTTCTGAACACTGAAGCTTTCTTT.

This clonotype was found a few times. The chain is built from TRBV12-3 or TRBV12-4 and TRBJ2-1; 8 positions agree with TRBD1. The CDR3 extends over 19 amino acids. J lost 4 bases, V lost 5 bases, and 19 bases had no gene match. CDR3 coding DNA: TGTGCCAGCAGTCGTAGCCCACTGACAGGGGTATCAGGGTACAATGAGCAGTTCTTC. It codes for CASSRSPLTGVSGYNEQFF.

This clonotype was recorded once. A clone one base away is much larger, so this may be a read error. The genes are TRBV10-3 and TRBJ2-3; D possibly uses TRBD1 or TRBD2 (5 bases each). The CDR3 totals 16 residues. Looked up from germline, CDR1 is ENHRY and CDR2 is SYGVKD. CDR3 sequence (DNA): TGTGCCATCACTCGAATGAGGGGTGAGGGCACAGATGCGCAGTATTTT. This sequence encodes CAITRMRGEGTDAQYF.

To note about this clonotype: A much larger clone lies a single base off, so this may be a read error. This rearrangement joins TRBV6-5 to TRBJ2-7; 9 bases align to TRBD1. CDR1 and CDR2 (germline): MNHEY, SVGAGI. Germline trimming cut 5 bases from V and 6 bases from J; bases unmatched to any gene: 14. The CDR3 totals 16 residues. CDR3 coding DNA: TGTGCCAGCAGTACAACTTCCGGGACAGGGTACTGCGAGCAGTACTTC. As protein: CASSTTSGTGYCEQYF.

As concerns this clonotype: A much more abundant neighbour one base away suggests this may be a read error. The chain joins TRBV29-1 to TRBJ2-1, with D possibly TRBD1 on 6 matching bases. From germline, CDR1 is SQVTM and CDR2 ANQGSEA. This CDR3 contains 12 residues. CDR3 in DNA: TGCAGCGTAAGGACAGACTACAATGAGCAGCTCTTC. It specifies CSVRTDYNEQLF.

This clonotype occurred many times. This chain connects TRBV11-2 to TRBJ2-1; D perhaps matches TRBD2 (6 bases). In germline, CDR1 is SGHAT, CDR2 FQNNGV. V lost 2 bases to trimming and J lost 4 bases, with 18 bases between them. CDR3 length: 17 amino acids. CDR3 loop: CASSLYDGGKGYNEQFF. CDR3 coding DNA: TGTGCCAGCAGCTTATATGATGGCGGGAAGGGGTACAATGAGCAGTTCTTC.

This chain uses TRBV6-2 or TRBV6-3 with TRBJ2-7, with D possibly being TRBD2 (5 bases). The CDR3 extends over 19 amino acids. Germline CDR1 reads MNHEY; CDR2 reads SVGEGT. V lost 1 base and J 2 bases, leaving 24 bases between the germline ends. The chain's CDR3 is CASSYLANQAAVKTYEQYF. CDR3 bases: TGTGCCAGCAGTTACTTGGCCAATCAAGCGGCGGTAAAAACCTACGAGCAGTACTTC.

CDR3 coding DNA: TGTGCCAGCAGCCGGGACAGGGCAAGGAATACGCAGTATTTT. Translation: CASSRDRARNTQYF. The rearrangement joins TRBV12-3 or TRBV12-4 to TRBJ2-3, with 9 bases fitting TRBD1. With 6 bases clipped from V and 7 bases from J, the junction kept 8 bases outside the gene matches. The CDR3 runs 14 residues.

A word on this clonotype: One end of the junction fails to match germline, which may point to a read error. The CDR3 spells CASSPGTGSHTVTQYF. DNA of the CDR3: TGTGCCAGCAGCCCCGGGACAGGGAGCCACACAGTTACGCAGTATTTT. The V gene is TRBV11-3, the J gene TRBJ2-3; 9 bases line up with TRBD1. The CDR3 extends over 16 amino acids. Per the germline V gene, CDR1 is SGHNT and CDR2 is YENEEA.

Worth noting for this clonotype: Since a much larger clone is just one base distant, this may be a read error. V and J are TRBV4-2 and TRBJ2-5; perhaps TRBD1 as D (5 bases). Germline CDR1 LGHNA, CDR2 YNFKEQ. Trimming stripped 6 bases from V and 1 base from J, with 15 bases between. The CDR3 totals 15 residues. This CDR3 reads CASRQQVAPQETQYF. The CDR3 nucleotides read TGTGCCAGCAGACAACAGGTGGCCCCCCAAGAGACCCAGTACTTC.

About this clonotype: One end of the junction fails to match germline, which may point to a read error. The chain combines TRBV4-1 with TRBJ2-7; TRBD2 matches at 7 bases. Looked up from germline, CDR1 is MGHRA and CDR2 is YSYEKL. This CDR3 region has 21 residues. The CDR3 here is CASSQVGNGGTDGRRPYEQYF. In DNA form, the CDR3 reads TGCGCTAGCAGCCAAGTAGGTAATGGGGGAACTGACGGGAGGCGACCCTACGAGCAGTACTTC.

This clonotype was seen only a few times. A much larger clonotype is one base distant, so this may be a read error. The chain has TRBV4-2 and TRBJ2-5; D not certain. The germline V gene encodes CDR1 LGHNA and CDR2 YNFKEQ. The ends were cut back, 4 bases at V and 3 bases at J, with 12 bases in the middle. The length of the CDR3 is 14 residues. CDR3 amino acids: CASSPRSVEETQYF. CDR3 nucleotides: TGTGCCAGCAGCCCCCGGTCGGTGGAAGAGACCCAGTACTTC.

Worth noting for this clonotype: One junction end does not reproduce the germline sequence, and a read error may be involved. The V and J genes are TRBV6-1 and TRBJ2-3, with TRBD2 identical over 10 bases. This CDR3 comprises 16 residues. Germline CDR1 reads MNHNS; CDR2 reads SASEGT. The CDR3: CASSPDALAGMDMQYF. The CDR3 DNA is TGTGCCAGCAGTCCCGACGCACTAGCGGGGATGGATATGCAGTATTTT.

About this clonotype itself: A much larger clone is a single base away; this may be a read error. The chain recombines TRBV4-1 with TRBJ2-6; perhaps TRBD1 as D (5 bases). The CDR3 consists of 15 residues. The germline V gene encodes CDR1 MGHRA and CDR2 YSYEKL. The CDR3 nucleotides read TGCGCCAGCAGCCATCACAGCTCTGGGGCCAAGGTCCTGACTTTC. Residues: CASSHHSSGAKVLTF.

The CDR3 DNA reads TGTGCCAGCAGTTCGTTCAGCTACGAGCAGTACTTC. Its protein product is CASSSFSYEQYF. The rearrangement links TRBV28 to TRBJ2-7; D is unclear. Between the trimmed V and J ends, which lost 4 bases and 3 bases, there was a span of 7 bases. CDR3 size: 12 residues. Per the germline V gene, CDR1 is MDHEN and CDR2 is SYDVKM.

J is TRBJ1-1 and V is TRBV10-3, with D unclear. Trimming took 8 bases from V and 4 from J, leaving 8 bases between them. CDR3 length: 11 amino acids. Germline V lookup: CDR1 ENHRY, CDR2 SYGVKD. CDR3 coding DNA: TGTGCCATCGTACTGGGCACTGAAGCTTTCTTT. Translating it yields CAIVLGTEAFF.